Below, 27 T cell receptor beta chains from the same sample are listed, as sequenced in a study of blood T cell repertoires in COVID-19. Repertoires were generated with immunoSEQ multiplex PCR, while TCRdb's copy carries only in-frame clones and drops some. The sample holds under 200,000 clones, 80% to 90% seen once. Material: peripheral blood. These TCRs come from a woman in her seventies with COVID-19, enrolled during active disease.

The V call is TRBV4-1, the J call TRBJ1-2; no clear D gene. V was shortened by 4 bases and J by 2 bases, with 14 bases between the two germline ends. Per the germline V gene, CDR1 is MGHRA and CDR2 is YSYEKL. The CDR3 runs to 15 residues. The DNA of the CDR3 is TGCGCCAGCAGCCCGCCGGTCCCTCCAAACTATGGCTACACCTTC. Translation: CASSPPVPPNYGYTF.

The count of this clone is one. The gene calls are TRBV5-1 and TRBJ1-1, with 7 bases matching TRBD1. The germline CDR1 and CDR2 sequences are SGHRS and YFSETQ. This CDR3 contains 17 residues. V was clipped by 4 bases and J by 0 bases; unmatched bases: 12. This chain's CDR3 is CASSANQQGTMNTEAFF. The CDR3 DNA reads TGCGCCAGCAGCGCCAACCAACAGGGGACAATGAACACTGAAGCTTTCTTT.

The CDR3 protein is CASSPDNSNYGYTF. The CDR3 coding sequence is TGTGCCAGCAGCCCAGACAACTCTAACTATGGCTACACCTTC. This chain connects TRBV3-1 (or the pseudogene TRBV3-2) to TRBJ1-2; D gene ambiguous. V gave up 4 bases and J gave up 0 bases, with 9 bases separating them. The CDR3 runs 14 residues. CDR1 LGHDT and CDR2 YNNKEL come from the germline V gene (reference sequence).

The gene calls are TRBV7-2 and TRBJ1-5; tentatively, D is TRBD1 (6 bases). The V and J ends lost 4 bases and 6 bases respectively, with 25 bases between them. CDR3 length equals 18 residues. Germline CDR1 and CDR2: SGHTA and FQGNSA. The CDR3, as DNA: TGTGCCAGCAGCTCCAATCCTCCGGGAACAGGGATTGGTCAGCCCCAGCATTTT. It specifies CASSSNPPGTGIGQPQHF.

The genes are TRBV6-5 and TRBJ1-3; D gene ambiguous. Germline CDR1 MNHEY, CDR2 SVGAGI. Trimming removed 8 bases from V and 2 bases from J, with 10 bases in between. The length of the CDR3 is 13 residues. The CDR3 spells CASLSVPGNTIYF. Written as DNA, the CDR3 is TGTGCCAGCCTATCCGTCCCTGGAAACACCATATATTTT.

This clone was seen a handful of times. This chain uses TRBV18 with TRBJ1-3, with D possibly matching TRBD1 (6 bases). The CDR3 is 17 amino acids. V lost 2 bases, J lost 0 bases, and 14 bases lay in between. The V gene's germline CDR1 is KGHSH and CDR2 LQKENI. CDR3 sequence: CASSPDGQLRSGNTIYF. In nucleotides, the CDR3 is TGTGCCAGCTCACCAGACGGACAGCTGCGCTCTGGAAACACCATATATTTT.

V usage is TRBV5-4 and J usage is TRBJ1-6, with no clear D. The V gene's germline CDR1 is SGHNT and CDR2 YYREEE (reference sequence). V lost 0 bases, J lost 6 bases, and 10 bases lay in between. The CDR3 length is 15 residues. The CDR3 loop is CASSLGRPGNSPLHF. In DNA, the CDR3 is TGTGCCAGCAGCTTGGGGAGGCCGGGTAATTCACCCCTCCACTTT.

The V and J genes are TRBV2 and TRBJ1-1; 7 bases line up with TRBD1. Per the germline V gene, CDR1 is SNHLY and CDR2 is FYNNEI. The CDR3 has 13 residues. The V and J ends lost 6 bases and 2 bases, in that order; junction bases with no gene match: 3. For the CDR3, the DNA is TGTGCCAGCAGGGGACAGATCAACACTGAAGCTTTCTTT. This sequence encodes CASRGQINTEAFF.

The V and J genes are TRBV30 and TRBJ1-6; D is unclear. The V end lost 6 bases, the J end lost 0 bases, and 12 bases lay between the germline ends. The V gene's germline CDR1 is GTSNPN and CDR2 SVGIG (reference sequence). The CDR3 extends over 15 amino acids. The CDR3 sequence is CACPPESSYNSPLHF. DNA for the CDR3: TGTGCCTGCCCCCCCGAGAGCTCCTATAATTCACCCCTCCACTTT.

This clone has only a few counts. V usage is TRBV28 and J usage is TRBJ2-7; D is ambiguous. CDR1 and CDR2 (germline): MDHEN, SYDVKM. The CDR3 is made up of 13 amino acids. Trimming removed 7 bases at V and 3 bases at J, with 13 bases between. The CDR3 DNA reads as TGTGCCAGCACCACCCAGTCTGTCTACGAGCAGTACTTC. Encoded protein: CASTTQSVYEQYF.

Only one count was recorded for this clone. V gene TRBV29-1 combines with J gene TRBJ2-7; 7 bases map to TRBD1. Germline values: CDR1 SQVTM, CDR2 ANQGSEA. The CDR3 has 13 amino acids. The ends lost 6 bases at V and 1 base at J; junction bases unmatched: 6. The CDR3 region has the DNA TGCAGCGTCGCCGGGACAGAATCCTACGAGCAGTACTTC. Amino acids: CSVAGTESYEQYF.

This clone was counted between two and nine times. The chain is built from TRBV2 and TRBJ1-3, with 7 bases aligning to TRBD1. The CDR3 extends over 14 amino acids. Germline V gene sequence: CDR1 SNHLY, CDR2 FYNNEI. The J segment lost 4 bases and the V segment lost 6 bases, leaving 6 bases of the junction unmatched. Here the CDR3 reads CASSPTGNGNTIYF. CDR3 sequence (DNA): TGTGCCAGCAGCCCGACAGGGAACGGAAACACCATATATTTT.

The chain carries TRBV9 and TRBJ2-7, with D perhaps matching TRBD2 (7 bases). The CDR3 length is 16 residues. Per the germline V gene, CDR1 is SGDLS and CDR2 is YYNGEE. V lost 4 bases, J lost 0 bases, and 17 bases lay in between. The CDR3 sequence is CASSTSGGQPSYEQYF. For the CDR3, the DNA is TGTGCCAGCAGCACCTCGGGGGGACAACCCTCCTACGAGCAGTACTTC.

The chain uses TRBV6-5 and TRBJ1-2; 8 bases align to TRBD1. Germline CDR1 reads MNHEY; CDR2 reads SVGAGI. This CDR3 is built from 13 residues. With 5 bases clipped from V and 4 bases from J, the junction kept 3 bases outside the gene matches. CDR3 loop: CASSTGQGYGYTF. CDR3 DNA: TGTGCCAGCAGTACCGGACAGGGCTATGGCTACACCTTC.

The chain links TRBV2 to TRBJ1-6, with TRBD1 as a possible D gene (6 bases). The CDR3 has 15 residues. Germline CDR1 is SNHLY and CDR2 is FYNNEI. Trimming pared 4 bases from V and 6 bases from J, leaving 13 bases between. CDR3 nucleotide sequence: TGTGCCAGCAGTGGTGAGGGGGATCCTAATTCACCCCTCCACTTT. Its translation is CASSGEGDPNSPLHF.

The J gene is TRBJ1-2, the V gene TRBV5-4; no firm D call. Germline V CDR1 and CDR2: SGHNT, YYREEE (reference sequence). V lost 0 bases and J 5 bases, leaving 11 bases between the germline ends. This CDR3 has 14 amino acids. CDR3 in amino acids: CASSLEGLTYGYTF. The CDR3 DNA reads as TGTGCCAGCAGCTTGGAAGGACTGACTTATGGCTACACCTTC. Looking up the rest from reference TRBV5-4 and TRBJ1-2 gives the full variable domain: ETGVTQSPTHLIKTRGQQVTLRCSSQSGHNTVSWYQQALGQGPQFIFQYYREEENGRGNFPPRFSGLQFPNYSSELNVNALELDDSALYLCASSLEGLTYGYTFGSGTRLTVV.

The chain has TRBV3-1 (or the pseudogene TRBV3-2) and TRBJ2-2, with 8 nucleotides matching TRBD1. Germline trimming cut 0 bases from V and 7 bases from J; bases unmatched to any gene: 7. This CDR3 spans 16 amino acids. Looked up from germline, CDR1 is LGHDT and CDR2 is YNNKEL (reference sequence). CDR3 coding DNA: TGTGCCAGCAGCCAAGACCGGGACAGGCAGAGCGGGGAGCTGTTTTTT. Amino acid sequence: CASSQDRDRQSGELFF.

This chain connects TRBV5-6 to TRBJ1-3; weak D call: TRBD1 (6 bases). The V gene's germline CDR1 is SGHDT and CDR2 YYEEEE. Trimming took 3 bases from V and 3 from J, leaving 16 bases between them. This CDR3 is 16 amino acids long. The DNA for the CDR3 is TGTGCCAGCAGCTACGGACAGTCTAGGATTGGAAACACCATATATTTT. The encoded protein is CASSYGQSRIGNTIYF.

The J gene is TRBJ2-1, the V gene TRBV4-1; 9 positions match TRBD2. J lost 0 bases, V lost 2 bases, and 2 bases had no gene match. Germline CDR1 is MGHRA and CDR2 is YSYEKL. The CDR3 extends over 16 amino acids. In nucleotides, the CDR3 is TGCGCCAGCAGCCAAAGGCGGGGGGGCTCCTACAATGAGCAGTTCTTC. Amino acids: CASSQRRGGSYNEQFF.

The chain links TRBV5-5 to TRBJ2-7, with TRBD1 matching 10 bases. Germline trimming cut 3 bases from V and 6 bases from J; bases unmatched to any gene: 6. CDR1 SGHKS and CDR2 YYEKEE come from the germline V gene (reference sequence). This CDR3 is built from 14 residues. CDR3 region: CASSSGTGVAEQYF. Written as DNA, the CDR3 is TGTGCCAGCAGCTCCGGGACAGGGGTTGCCGAGCAGTACTTC.

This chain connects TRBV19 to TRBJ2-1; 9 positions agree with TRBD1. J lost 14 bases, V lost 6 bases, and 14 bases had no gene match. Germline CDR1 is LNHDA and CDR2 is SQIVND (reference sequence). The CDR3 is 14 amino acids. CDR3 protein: CASSPGQGSSTKFF. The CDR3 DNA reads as TGTGCCAGTAGCCCGGGACAGGGTAGTTCAACCAAGTTCTTC.

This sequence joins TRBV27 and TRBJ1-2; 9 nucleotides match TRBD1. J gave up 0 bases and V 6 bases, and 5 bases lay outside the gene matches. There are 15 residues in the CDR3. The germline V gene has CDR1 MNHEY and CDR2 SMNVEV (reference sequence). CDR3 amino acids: CASRIGTGTNYGYTF. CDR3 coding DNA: TGTGCCAGCAGAATCGGGACAGGGACTAACTATGGCTACACCTTC.

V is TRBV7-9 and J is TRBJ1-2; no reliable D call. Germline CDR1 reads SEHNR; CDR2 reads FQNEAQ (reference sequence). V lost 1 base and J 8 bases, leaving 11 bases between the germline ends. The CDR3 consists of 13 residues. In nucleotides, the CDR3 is TGTGCCAGCAGCTTAGAGGAGCGTTTCGGCTACACCTTC. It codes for CASSLEERFGYTF.

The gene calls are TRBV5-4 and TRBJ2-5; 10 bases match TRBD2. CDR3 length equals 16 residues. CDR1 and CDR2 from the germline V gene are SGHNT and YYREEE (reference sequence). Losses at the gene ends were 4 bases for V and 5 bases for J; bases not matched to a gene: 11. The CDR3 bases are TGTGCCAGCAGCCCACCCCAGCGGGGGGGGTCGGAGACCCAGTACTTC. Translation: CASSPPQRGGSETQYF.

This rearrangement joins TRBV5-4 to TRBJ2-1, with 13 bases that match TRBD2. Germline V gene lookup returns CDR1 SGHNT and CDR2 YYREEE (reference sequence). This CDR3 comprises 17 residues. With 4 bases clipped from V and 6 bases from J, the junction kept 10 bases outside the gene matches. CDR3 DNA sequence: TGTGCCAGCAGCCGGAGGACTAGCGGGGGCATGAGCAATGAGCAGTTCTTC. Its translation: CASSRRTSGGMSNEQFF.

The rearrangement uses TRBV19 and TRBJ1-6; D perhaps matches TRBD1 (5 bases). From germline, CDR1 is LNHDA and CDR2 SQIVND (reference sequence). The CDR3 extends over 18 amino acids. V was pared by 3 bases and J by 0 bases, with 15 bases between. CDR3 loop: CASSIRQGLSSYNSPLHF. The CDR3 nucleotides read TGTGCCAGTAGTATCCGGCAGGGACTTAGCTCCTATAATTCACCCCTCCACTTT.

In DNA form, the CDR3 reads TGTGCCAGCACCTCCCGGCGGGGATCTTATGGCTACACCTTC. It encodes CASTSRRGSYGYTF. The rearrangement uses TRBV2 and TRBJ1-2; no reliable D call. The germline V gene has CDR1 SNHLY and CDR2 FYNNEI. V shed 7 bases and J shed 5 bases, with 17 bases lying between them. The CDR3 is made up of 14 amino acids.